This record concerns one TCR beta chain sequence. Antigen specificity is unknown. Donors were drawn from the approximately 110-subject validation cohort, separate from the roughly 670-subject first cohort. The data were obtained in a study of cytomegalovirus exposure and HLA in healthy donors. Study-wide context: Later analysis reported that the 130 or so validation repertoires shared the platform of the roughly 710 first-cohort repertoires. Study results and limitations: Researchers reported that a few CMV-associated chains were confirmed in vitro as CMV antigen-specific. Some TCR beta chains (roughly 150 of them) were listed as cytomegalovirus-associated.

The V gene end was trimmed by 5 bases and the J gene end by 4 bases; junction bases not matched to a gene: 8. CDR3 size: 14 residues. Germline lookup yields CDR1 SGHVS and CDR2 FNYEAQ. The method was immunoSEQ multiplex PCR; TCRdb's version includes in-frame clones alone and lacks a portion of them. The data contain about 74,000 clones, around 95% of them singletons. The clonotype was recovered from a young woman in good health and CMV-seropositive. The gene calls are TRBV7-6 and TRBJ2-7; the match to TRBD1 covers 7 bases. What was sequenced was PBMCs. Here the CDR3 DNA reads TGTGCCAGCAGCCACGGGGACAGCGATTACGAGCAGTACTTC. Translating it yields CASSHGDSDYEQYF.